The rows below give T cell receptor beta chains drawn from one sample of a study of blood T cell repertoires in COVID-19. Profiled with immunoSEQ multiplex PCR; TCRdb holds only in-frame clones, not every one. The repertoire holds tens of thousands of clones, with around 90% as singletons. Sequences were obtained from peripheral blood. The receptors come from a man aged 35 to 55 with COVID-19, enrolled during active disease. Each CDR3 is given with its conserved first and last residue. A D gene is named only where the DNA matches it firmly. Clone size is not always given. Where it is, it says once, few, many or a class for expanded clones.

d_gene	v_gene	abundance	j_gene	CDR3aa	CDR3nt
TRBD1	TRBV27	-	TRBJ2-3	CASSSDRGFTDTQYF	TGTGCCAGCAGCTCGGACAGGGGATTCACAGATACGCAGTATTTT
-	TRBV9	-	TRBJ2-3	CASSVSVSTDTQYF	TGTGCCAGCAGCGTATCGGTAAGCACAGATACGCAGTATTTT
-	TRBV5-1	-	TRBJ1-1	CASSLGIGNTEAFF	TGCGCCAGCAGCTTGGGTATCGGGAACACTGAAGCTTTCTTT
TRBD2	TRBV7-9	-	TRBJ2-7	CASSSPGGSSYEQYF	TGTGCCAGCAGCTCCCCGGGCGGGAGCTCCTACGAGCAGTACTTC
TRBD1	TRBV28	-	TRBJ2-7	CASSGQGGTLYEQYF	TGTGCCAGCAGTGGACAGGGGGGGACCCTGTACGAGCAGTACTTC
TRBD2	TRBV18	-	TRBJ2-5	CASSLAGSQETQYF	TGTGCCAGCTCACTAGCGGGGAGCCAAGAGACCCAGTACTTC
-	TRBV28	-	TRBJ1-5	CASNSNQPQHF	TGTGCCAGCAACTCCAATCAGCCCCAGCATTTT
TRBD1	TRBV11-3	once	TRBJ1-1	CASSLSQGLDTEAFF	TGTGCCAGCAGCCTCTCACAGGGGTTAGACACTGAAGCTTTCTTT
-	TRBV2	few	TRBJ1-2	CASRLQVNYGYTF	TGTGCCAGCCGCTTACAGGTTAACTATGGCTACACCTTC
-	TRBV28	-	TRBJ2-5	CASRPIGGETQYF	TGTGCCAGCAGACCTATTGGGGGGGAGACCCAGTACTTC
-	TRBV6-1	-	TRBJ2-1	CASSELGTNEQFF	TGTGCCAGCAGTGAACTCGGGACTAATGAGCAGTTCTTC
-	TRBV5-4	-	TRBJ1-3	CASSFGQYSGNTIYF	TGTGCCAGCAGCTTTGGACAGTACTCTGGAAACACCATATATTTT
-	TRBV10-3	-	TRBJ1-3	CATAEEAGNTIYF	TGTGCCACCGCGGAAGAAGCGGGAAACACCATATATTTT
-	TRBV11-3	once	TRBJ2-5	CASSLAGTEQETQYF	TGTGCCAGCAGCTTAGCGGGTACGGAGCAAGAGACCCAGTACTTC
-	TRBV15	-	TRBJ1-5	CATSRVSGEAQHF	TGTGCCACCAGCAGAGTTTCCGGGGAAGCCCAGCATTTT
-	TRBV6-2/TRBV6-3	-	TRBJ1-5	CASSGGGGNQPQHF	TGTGCCAGCAGTGGGGGGGGAGGCAATCAGCCCCAGCATTTT
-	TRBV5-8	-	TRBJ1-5	CASSLDTRIQPQHF	TGTGCCAGCAGCTTGGATACGCGTATTCAGCCCCAGCATTTT
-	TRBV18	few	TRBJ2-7	CASSRGAQTYEQYF	TGTGCCAGCTCACGCGGGGCCCAGACCTACGAGCAGTACTTC
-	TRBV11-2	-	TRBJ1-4	CASSLGPGDREKLFF	TGTGCCAGCAGCTTAGGGCCAGGGGATAGGGAAAAACTGTTTTTT
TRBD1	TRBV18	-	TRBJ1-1	CASSPQGTAQFSEAFF	TGTGCCAGCTCACCACAAGGGACAGCCCAGTTCTCTGAAGCTTTCTTT
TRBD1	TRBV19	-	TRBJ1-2	CASTTGGAGGYTF	TGTGCCAGCACAACAGGGGGCGCGGGGGGCTACACCTTC
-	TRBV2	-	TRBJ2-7	CASRVSEDSSYEQYF	TGTGCCAGCAGGGTTAGCGAAGATTCCTCCTACGAGCAGTACTTC
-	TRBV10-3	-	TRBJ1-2	CAISGPRDYGYTF	TGTGCCATCAGTGGCCCCAGGGACTATGGCTACACCTTC
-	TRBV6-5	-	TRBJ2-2	CASTQSRVDTGELFF	TGTGCCAGCACACAGTCGAGGGTAGACACCGGGGAGCTGTTTTTT
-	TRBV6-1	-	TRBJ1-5	CASSEGGGRLWPQHF	TGTGCCAGCAGTGAAGGGGGGGGACGGTTATGGCCCCAGCATTTT
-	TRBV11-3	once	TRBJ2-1	CASSLDRGGNALVNEQFF	TGTGCCAGCAGCTTAGATCGGGGCGGGAACGCCCTCGTTAATGAGCAGTTCTTC
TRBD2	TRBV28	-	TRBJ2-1	CASSPRGLAGGLTYNEQFF	TGTGCCAGCTCCCCCAGGGGACTAGCGGGGGGGTTAACCTACAATGAGCAGTTCTTC
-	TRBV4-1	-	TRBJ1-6	CASSQDKGEFSYNSPLHF	TGCGCCAGCAGCCAAGATAAAGGAGAATTCTCCTATAATTCACCCCTCCACTTT
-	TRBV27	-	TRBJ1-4	CASKRGKDEKLFF	TGTGCCAGCAAAAGGGGAAAGGATGAAAAACTGTTTTTT
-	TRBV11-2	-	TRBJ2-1	CASSSWALSSYNEQFF	TGTGCCAGCAGCTCCTGGGCTCTAAGCTCCTACAATGAGCAGTTCTTC
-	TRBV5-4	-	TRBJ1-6	CASRQDSSYNSPLHF	TGTGCCAGCAGACAGGATAGCTCCTATAATTCACCCCTCCACTTT
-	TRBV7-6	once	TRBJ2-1	CASSSPSDNYNEQFF	TGTGCCAGCAGCTCACCCTCGGACAACTACAATGAGCAGTTCTTC
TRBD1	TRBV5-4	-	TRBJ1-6	CASSPGQVYNSPLHF	TGTGCCAGCAGCCCGGGACAGGTCTATAATTCACCCCTCCACTTT
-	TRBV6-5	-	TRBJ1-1	CASSYNRADTEAFF	TGTGCCAGCAGTTATAACAGGGCGGACACTGAAGCTTTCTTT
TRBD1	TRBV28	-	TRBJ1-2	CASSFGTGMRYTF	TGTGCCAGCAGCTTCGGGACAGGGATGCGCTACACCTTC
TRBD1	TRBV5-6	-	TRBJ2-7	CASSPTGTGTGEQYF	TGTGCCAGCAGCCCGACAGGGACAGGGACGGGGGAGCAGTACTTC
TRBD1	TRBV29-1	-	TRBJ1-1	CSASQGPAFF	TGCAGCGCCTCACAGGGGCCTGCTTTCTTT
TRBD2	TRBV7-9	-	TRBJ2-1	CASSSGLAGTVFF	TGTGCCAGCAGCTCCGGACTAGCGGGCACTGTGTTCTTC
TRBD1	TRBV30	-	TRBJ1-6	CAWSVNRGQGNVGSPLHF	TGTGCCTGGAGTGTAAACCGAGGACAGGGGAATGTAGGTTCACCCCTCCACTTT
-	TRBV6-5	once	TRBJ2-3	CATYLEVEDTQYF	TGTGCCACCTACCTGGAGGTGGAAGATACGCAGTATTTT
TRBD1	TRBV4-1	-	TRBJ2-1	CASSQDTGGPYNEQFF	TGCGCCAGCAGCCAAGATACAGGGGGCCCCTACAATGAGCAGTTCTTC
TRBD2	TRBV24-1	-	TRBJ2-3	CASAGGVTDTQYF	TGTGCCTCCGCGGGGGGGGTCACAGATACGCAGTATTTT
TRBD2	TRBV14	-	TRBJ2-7	CASSQPGRGVQYF	TGTGCCAGCAGCCAACCGGGGAGGGGAGTGCAGTACTTC
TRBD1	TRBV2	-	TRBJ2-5	CASSADRGNQETQYF	TGTGCCAGCAGTGCGGACAGGGGAAACCAAGAGACCCAGTACTTC